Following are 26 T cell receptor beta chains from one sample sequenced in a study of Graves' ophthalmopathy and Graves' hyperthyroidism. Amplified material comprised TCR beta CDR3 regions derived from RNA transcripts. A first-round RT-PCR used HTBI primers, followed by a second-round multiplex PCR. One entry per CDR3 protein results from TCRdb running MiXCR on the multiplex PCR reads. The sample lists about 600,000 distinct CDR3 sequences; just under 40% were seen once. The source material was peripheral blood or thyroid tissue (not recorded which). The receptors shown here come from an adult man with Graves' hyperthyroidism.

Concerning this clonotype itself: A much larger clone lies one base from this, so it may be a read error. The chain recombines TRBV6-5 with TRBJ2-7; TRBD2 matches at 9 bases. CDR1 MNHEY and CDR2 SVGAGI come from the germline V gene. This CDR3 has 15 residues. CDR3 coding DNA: TGTGCCAGCGGTTATGCGGGGGGGCCCTCCCACGAGCAGTACTTC. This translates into CASGYAGGPSHEQYF.

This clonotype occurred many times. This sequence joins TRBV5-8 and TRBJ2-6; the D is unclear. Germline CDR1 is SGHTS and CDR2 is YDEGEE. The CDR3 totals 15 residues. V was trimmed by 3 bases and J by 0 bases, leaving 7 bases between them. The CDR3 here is CASSSDGSGANVLTF. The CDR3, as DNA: TGTGCCAGCAGCTCGGACGGCTCTGGGGCCAACGTCCTGACTTTC.

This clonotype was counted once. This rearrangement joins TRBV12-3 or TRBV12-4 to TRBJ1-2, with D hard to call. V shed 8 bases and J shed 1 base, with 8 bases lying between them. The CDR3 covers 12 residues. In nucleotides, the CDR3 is TGTGCCAGCCATCAGGATAACTATGGCTACACCTTC. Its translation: CASHQDNYGYTF.

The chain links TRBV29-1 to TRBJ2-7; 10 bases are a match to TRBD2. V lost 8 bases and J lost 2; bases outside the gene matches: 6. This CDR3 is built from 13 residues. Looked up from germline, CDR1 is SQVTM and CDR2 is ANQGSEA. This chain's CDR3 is CSPKGTSAYEQYF. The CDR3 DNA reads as TGCAGCCCGAAAGGGACTAGCGCCTACGAGCAGTACTTC.

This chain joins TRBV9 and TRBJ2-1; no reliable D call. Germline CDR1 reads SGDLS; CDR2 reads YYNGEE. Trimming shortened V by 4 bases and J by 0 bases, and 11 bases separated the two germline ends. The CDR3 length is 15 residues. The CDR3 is CASSPPPSSYNEQFF. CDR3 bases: TGTGCCAGCAGCCCTCCCCCAAGCTCCTACAATGAGCAGTTCTTC.

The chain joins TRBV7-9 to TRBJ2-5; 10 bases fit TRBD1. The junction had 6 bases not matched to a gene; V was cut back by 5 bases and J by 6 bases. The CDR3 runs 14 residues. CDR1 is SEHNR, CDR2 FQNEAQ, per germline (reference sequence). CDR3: CASSPGTGAQTQYF. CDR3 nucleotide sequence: TGTGCCAGCAGCCCGGGGACAGGGGCGCAGACCCAGTACTTC.

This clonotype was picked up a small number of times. The CDR3 DNA reads TGCGCCAGCAGCCCCGACGGACAGTTGAACTATGGCTACACCTTC. This sequence encodes CASSPDGQLNYGYTF. The genes are TRBV5-1 and TRBJ1-2; a possible D gene is TRBD1 (6 bases). CDR3 size: 15 residues. Germline values: CDR1 SGHRS, CDR2 YFSETQ. V lost 4 bases and J lost 2, with 15 bases in between.

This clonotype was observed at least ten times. For the CDR3, the DNA is TGTGCCAGTAGTAAAATGGGGACAGAGTTTGGCTACACCTTC. Translating it yields CASSKMGTEFGYTF. This sequence joins TRBV19 and TRBJ1-2; 7 bases are a match to TRBD1. The V gene end was trimmed by 4 bases and the J gene end by 7 bases; junction bases not matched to a gene: 9. This CDR3 contains 14 residues. Germline V gene lookup returns CDR1 LNHDA and CDR2 SQIVND (reference sequence).

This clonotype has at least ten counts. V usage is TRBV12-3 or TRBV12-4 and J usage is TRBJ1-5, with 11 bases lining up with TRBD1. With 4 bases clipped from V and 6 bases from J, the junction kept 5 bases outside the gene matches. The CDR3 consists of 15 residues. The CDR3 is CASSSDRGRVQPQHF. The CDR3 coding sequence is TGTGCCAGCAGTTCGGACAGGGGGCGAGTTCAGCCCCAGCATTTT.

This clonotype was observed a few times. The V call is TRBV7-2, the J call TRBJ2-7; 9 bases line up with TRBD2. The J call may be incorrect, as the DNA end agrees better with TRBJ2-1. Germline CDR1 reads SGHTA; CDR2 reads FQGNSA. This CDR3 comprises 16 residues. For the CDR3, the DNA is TGTGCCAGCAGCTTAGTCGGTAGCGGGGGCTACAATGAGCAGTTCTTC. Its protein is CASSLVGSGGYNEQFF.

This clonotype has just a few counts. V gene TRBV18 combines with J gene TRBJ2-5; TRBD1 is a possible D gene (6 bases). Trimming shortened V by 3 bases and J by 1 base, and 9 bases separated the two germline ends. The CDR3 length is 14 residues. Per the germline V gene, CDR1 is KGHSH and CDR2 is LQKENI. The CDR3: CASSPSGVQETQYF. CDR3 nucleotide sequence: TGTGCCAGCTCACCTTCAGGGGTCCAAGAGACCCAGTACTTC.

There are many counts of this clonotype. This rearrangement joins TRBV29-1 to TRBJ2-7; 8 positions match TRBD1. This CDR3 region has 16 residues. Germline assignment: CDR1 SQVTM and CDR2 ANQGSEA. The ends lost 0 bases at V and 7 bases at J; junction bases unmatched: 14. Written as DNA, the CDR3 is TGCAGCGTTGAAGATGGCGGCAGGGGGCGAGCTTGGGAGCAGTACTTC. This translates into CSVEDGGRGRAWEQYF.

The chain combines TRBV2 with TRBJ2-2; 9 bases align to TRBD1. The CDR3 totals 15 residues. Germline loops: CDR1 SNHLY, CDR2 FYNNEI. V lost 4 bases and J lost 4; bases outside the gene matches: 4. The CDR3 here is CASSVQGAFTGELFF. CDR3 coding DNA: TGTGCCAGCAGTGTACAGGGGGCATTCACCGGGGAGCTGTTTTTT.

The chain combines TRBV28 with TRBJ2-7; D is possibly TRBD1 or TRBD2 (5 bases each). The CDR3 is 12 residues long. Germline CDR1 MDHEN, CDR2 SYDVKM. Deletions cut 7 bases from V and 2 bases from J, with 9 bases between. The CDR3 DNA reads TGTGCCAGCAATGGGGGTCCCTACGAGCAGTACTTC. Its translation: CASNGGPYEQYF.

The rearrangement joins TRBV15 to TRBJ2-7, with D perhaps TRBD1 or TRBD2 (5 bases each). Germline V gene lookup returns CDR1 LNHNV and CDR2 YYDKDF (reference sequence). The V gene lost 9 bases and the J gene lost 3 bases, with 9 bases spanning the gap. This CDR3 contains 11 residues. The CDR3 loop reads CATMGDYEQYF. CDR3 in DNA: TGTGCCACGATGGGGGACTACGAGCAGTACTTC.

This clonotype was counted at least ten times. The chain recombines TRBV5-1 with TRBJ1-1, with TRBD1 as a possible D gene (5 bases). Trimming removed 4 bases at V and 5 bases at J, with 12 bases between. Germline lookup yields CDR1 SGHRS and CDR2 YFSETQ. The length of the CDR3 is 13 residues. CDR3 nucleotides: TGCGCCAGCAGCGAATTAGGGGTGACTGAAGCTTTCTTT. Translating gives CASSELGVTEAFF.

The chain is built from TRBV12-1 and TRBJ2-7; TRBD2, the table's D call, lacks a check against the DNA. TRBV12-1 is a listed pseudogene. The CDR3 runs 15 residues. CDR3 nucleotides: TGTGCCAGCAGCTTTCAGAAGGAGGGAGGCCATGAGCAGTACTTC. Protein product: CASSFQKEGGHEQYF.

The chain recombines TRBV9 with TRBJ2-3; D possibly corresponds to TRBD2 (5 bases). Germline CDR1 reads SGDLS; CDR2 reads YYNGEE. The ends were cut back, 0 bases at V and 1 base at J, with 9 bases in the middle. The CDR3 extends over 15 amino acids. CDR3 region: CASSVELGGTDTQYF. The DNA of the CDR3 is TGTGCCAGCAGCGTAGAACTAGGAGGCACAGATACGCAGTATTTT.

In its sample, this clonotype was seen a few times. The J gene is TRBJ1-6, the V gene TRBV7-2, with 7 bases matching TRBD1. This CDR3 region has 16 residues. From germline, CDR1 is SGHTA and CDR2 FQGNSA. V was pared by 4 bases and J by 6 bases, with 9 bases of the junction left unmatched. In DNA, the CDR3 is TGTGCCAGCAGCTCCTCCGGGACAGCCCTTAATTCACCCCTCCACTTT. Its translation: CASSSSGTALNSPLHF.

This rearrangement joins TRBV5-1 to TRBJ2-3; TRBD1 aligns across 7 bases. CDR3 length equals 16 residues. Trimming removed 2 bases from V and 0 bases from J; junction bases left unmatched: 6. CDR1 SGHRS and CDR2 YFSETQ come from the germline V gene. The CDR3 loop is CASSFTGAPSTDTQYF. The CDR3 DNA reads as TGCGCCAGCAGCTTCACAGGGGCCCCTAGCACAGATACGCAGTATTTT.

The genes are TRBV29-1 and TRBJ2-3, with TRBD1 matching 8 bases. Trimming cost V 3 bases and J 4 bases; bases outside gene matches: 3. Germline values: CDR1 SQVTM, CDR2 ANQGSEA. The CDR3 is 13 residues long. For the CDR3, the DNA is TGCAGCGTTGATAGGACAGGGCCAGATACGCAGTATTTT. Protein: CSVDRTGPDTQYF.

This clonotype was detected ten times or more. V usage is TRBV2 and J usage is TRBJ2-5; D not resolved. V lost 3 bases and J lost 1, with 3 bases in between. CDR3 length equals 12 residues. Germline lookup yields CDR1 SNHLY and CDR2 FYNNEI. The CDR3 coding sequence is TGTGCCAGCAGTGAGATCCAAGAGACCCAGTACTTC. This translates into CASSEIQETQYF.

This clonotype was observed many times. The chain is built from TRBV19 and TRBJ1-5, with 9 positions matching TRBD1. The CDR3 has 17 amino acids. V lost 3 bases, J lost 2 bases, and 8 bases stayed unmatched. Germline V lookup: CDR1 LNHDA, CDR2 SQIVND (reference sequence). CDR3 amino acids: CASSMAQGARRNQPQHF. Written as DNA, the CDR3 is TGTGCCAGTAGTATGGCACAGGGGGCTCGTCGCAATCAGCCCCAGCATTTT. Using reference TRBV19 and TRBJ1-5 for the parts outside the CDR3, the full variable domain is DGGITQSPKYLFRKEGQNVTLSCEQNLNHDAMYWYRQDPGQGLRLIYYSQIVNDFQKGDIAEGYSVSREKKESFPLTVTSAQKNPTAFYLCASSMAQGARRNQPQHFGDGTRLSIL.

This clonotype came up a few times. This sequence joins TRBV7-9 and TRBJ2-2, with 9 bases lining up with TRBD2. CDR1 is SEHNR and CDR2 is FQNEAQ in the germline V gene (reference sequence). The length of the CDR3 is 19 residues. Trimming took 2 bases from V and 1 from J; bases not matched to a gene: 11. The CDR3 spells CASSLSKLAGLKNTGELFF. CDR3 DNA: TGTGCCAGCAGCTTATCAAAACTAGCGGGCCTAAAGAACACCGGGGAGCTGTTTTTT.

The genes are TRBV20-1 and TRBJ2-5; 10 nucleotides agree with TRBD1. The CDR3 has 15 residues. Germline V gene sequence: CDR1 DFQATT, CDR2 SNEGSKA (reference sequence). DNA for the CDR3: TGCAGCCACGGCGCCGGGACAGGGGTAGGGGAGACCCAGTACTTC. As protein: CSHGAGTGVGETQYF.

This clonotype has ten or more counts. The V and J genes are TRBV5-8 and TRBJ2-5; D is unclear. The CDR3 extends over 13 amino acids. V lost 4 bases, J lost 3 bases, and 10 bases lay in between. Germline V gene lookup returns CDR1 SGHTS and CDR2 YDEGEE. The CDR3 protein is CASSTDTKETQYF. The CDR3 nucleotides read TGTGCCAGCAGCACCGACACGAAAGAGACCCAGTACTTC.